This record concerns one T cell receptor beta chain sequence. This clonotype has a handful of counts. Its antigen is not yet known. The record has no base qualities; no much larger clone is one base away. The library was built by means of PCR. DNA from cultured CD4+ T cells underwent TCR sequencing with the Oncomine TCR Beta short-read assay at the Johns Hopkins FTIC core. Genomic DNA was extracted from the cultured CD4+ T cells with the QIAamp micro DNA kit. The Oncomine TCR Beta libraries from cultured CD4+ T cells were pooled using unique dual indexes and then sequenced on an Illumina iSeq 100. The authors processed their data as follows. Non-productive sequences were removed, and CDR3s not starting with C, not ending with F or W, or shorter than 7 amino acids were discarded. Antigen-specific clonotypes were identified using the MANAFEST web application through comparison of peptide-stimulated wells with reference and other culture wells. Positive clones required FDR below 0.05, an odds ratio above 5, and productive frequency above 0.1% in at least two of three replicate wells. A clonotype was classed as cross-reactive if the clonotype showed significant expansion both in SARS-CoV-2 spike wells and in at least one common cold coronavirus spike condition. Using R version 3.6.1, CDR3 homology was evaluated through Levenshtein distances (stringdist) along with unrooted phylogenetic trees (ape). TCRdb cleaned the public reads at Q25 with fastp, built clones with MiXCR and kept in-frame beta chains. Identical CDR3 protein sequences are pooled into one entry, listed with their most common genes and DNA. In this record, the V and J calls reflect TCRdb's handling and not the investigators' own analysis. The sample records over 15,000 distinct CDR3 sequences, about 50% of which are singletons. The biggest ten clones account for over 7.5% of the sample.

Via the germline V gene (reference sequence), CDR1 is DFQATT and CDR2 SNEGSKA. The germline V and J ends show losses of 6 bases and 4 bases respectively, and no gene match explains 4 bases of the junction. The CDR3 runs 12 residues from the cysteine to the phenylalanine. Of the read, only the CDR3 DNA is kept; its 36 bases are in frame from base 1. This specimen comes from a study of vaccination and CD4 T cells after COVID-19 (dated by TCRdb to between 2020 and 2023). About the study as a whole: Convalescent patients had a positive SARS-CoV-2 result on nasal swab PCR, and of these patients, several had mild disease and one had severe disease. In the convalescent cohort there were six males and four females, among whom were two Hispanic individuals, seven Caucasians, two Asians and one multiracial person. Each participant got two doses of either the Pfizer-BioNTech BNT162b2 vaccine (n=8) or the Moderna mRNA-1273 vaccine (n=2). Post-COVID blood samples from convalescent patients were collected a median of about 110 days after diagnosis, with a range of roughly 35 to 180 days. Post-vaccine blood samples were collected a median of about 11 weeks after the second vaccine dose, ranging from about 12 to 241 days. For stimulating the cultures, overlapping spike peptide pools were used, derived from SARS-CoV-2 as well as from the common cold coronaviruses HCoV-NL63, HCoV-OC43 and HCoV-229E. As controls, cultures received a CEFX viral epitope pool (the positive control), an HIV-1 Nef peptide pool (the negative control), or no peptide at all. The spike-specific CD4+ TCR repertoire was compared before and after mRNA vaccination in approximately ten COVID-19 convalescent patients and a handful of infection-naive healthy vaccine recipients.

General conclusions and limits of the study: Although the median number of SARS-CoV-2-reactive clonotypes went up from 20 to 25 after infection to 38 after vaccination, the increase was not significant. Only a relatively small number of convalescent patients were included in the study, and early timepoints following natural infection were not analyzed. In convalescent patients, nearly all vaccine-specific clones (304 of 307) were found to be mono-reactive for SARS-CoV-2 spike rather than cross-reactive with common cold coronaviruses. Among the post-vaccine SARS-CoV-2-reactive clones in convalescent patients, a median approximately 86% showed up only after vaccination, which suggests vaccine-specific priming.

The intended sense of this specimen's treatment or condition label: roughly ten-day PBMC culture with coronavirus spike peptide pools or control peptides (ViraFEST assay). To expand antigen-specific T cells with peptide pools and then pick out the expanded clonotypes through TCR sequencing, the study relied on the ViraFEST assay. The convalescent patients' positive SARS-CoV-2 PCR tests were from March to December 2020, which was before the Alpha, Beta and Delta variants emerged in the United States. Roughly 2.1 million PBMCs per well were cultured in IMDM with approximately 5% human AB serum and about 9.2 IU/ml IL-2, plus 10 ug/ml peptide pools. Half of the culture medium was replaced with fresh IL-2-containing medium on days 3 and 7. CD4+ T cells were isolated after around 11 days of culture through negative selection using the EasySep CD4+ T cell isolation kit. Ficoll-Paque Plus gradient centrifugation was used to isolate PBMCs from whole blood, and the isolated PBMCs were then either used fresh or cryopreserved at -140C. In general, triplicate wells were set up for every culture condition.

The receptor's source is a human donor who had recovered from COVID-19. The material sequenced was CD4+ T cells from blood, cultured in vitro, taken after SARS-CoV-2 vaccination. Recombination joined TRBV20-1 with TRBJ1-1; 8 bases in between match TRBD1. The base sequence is TGCAGTGCAACTGACAGGGGCACTGAAGCTTTCTTT. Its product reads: CSATDRGTEAFF.